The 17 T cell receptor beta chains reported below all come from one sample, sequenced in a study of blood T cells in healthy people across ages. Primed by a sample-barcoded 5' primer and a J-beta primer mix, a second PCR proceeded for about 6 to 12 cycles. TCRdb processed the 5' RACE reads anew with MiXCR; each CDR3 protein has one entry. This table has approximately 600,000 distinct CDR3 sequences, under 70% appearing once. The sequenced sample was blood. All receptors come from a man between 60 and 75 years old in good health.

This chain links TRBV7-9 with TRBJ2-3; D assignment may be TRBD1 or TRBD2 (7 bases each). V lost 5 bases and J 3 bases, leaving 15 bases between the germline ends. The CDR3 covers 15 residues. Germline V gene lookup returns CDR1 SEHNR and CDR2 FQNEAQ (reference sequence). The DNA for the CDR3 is TGTGCCAGCAGCCCAGGGGGGGAGAAGACAGATACGCAGTATTTT. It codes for CASSPGGEKTDTQYF. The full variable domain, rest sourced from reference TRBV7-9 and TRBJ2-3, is DTGVSQNPRHKITKRGQNVTFRCDPISEHNRLYWYRQTLGQGPEFLTYFQNEAQLEKSRLLSDRFSAERPKGSFSTLEIQRTEQGDSAMYLCASSPGGEKTDTQYFGPGTRLTVL.

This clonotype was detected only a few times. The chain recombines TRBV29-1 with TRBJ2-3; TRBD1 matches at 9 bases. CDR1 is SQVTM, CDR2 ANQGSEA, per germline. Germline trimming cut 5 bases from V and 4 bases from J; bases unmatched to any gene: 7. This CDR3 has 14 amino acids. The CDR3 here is CSVRYRGLSDTQYF. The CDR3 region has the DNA TGCAGCGTTCGCTACAGGGGGCTGTCAGATACGCAGTATTTT.

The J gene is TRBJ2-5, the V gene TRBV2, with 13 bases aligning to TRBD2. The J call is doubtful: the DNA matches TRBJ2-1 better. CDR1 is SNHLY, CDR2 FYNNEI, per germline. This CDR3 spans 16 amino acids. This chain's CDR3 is CASNMRLAGGQETQFF. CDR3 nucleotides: TGTGCCAGCAACATGAGACTAGCGGGGGGTCAAGAGACCCAGTTCTTC.

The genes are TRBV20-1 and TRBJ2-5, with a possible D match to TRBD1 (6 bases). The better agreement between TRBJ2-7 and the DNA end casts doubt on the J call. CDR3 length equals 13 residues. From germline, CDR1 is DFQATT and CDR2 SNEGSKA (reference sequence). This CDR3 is CSARKGGVDEQYF. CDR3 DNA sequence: TGCAGTGCTAGGAAAGGGGGTGTGGACGAGCAGTACTTC.

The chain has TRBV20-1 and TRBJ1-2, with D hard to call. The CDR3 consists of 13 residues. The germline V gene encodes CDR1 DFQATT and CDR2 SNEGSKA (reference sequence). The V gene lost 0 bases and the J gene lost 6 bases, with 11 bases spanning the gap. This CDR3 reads CSARDVQRNGYTF. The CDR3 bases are TGCAGTGCTAGAGATGTACAGAGAAATGGCTACACCTTC.

The CDR3 region is CASTDRDPSNQPQHF. The CDR3 DNA follows: TGTGCCAGCACCGACAGGGACCCTAGCAATCAGCCCCAGCATTTT. The V call is TRBV6-2 or TRBV6-3, the J call TRBJ1-5; 7 bases map to TRBD1. CDR3 size: 15 residues. The germline CDR1 and CDR2 sequences are MNHEY and SVGEGT. J was trimmed by 0 bases and V by 7 bases; bases with no gene match: 6.

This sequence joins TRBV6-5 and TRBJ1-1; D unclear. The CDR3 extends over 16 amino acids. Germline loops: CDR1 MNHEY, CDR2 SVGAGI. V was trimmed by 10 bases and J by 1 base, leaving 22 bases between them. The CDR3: CATSKLIRETNTEAFF. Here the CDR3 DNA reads TGTGCCACCTCTAAGTTGATAAGGGAGACGAACACTGAAGCTTTCTTT.

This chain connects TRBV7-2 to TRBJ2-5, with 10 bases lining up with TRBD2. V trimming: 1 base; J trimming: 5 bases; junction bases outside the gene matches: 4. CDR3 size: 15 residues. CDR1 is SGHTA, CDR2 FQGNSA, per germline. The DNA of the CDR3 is TGTGCCAGCAGCTTAGAGGTTAGCGGGGGGGAGACCCAGTACTTC. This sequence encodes CASSLEVSGGETQYF. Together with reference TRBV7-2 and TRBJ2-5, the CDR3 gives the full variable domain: GAGVSQSPSNKVTEKGKDVELRCDPISGHTALYWYRQSLGQGLEFLIYFQGNSAPDKSGLPSDRFSAERTGGSVSTLTIQRTQQEDSAVYLCASSLEVSGGETQYFGPGTRLLVL.

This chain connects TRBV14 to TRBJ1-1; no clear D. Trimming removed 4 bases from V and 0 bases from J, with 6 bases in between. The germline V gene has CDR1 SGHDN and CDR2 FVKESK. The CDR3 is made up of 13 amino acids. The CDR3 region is CASSRDMNTEAFF. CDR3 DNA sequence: TGTGCCAGCAGCCGTGACATGAACACTGAAGCTTTCTTT.

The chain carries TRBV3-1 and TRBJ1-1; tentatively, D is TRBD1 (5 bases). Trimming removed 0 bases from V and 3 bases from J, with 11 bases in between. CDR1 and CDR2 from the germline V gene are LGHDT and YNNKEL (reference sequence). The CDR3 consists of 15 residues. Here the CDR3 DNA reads TGTGCCAGCAGCCAAGACAGATTGGGGGACACTGAAGCTTTCTTT. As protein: CASSQDRLGDTEAFF. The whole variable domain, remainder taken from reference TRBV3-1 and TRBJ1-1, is DTAVSQTPKYLVTQMGNDKSIKCEQNLGHDTMYWYKQDSKKFLKIMFSYNNKELIINETVPNRFSPKSPDKAHLNLHINSLELGDSAVYFCASSQDRLGDTEAFFGQGTRLTVV.

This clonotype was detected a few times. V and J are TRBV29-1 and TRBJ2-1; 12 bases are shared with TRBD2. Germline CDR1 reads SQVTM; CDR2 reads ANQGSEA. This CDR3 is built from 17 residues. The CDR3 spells CRRGASGGENSYNEQFF. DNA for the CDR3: TGCAGGAGGGGCGCTAGCGGGGGGGAGAATTCCTACAATGAGCAGTTCTTC.

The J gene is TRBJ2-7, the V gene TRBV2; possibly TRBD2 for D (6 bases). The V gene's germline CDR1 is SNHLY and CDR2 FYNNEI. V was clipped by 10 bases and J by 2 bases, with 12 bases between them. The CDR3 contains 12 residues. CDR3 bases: TGTGCCACCCGTCGGGAGACCTACGAGCAGTACTTC. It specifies CATRRETYEQYF.

The CDR3 sequence is CASRSRQSSYNEQFF. The CDR3 DNA follows: TGCGCCAGCAGAAGTCGGCAGAGCTCCTACAATGAGCAGTTCTTC. This chain uses TRBV5-1 with TRBJ2-1; D is unresolved. Germline lookup yields CDR1 SGHRS and CDR2 YFSETQ. Trimming removed 5 bases from V and 0 bases from J, with 12 bases in between. There are 15 residues in the CDR3.

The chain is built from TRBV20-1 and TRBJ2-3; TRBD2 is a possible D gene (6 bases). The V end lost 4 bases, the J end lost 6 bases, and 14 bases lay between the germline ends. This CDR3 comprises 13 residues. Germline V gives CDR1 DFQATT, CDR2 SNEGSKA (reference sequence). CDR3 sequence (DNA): TGCAGTGCTACTATCGCGGGGTGGGATACGCAGTATTTT. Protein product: CSATIAGWDTQYF.

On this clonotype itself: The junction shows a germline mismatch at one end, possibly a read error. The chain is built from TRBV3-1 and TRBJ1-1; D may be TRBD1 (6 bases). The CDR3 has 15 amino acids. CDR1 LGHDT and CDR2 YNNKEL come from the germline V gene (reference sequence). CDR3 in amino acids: CASSPPTGTGTEAYF. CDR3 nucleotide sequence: TGTGCCAGCAGCCCGCCAACAGGGACGGGCACTGAAGCTTACTTT.

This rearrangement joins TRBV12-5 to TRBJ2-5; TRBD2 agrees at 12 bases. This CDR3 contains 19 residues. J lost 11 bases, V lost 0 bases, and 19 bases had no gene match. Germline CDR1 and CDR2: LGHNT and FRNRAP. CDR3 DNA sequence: TGTGCTAGTGGTTTGGTACGTCTAGCGGGGGGGCCCGGGTCGAATGAGCAGTACTTC. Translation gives CASGLVRLAGGPGSNEQYF.

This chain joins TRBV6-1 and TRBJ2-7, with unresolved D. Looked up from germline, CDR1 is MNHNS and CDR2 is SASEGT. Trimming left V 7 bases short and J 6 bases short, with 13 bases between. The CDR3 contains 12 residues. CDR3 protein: CASTPRSGEQYF. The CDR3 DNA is TGTGCCAGCACCCCGAGGTCGGGCGAGCAGTACTTC.